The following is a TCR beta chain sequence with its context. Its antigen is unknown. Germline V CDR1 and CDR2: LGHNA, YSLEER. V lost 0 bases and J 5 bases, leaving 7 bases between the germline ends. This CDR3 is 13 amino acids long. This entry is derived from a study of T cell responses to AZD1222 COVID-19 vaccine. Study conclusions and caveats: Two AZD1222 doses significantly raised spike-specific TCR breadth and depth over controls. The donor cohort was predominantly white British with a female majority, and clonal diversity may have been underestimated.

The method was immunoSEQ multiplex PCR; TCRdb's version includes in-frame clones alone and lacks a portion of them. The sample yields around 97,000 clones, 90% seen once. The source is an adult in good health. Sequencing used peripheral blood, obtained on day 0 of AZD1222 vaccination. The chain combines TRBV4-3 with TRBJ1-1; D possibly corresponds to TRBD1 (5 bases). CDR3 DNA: TGCGCCAGCAGCCAAGATCGACAGACTGAAGCTTTCTTT. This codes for CASSQDRQTEAFF.